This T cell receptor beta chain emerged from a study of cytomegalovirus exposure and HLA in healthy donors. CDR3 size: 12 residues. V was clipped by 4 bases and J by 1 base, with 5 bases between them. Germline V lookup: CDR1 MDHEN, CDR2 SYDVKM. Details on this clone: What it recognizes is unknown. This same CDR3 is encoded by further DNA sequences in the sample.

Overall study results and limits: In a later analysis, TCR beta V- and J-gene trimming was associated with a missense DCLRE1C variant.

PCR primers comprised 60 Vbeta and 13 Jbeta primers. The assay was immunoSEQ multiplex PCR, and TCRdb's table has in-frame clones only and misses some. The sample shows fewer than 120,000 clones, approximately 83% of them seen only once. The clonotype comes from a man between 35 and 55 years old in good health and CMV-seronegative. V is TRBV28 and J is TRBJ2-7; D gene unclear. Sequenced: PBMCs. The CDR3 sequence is CASSSGSYEQYF. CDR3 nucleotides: TGTGCCAGCAGTTCAGGTTCCTACGAGCAGTACTTC.